This T cell receptor (beta chain) was captured by sequencing in a study of shared clonotypes between healthy human individuals (dated by TCRdb to the early 2020s). Context from the whole study: The cohort comprised two women and three men aged 18 to 49 years. For each donor, CD4 naive and CD4 memory were each given three plates, CD8 naive was given two plates, and CD8 memory was given one plate. To estimate repertoire size and how much clonotype sharing occurs between individuals, the study deeply sequenced the blood TCR repertoires of roughly 5 healthy adults. Different laboratories and diverse techniques were used to prepare libraries and sequence TCR repertoires, to increase sequencing depth and limit assay-specific biases. Leukapheresis yielded between about 0.85 and 9 billion PBMCs per donor. The study at large found these results: Sharing across several donors was observed for about 5% of naive CD4, 3.5% of naive CD8, over 2% of memory CD4, and 0.4% of memory CD8 clonotypes. Rarefaction of sorted-subset datasets indicated incomplete sequencing despite the large sequencing depth. Sampling was limited to blood, and TCR repertoires in tissue likely differ from TCR repertoires in blood. Estimated clonotype richness was generally larger for naive than for memory subsets. Higher generation probabilities were observed for clonotypes shared by all four sorted-subset donors than for non-shared clonotypes. Pairwise subsampling led to the expectation that sequencing depth would affect the degree of clonotype sharing among donors. The small number of donors limited the genetic and exposure-history diversity represented.

CD8 naive samples were CD45RO-negative cells positively selected for CCR7, giving a CD45RA+CCR7+ population that excluded TemRA cells. Healthy HIV-negative adults with no recently reported acute infections or vaccinations were included as donors. All donors were Caucasian adults living in Nashville, Tennessee, USA. Blood was collected by leukapheresis, and PBMCs were isolated by Ficoll-Histopaque density gradient centrifugation and then cryopreserved in liquid nitrogen vapor phase. Purity and quantity of every magnetically sorted T cell population were checked by analytical flow cytometry. Genomic DNA was isolated from every sorted fraction and measured by UV absorbance on a Nanodrop 2000c. V drops 5 bases and J drops 4 bases, leaving 11 bases in between. CDR1 and CDR2 are drawn from the germline V gene (reference sequence): LNHDA, SQIVND. The CDR3, from cysteine to phenylalanine, totals 13 residues. The sequence is cut down to CDR3 DNA, 39 bases in frame from base 1.

TCR CDR3 regions were amplified from genomic DNA by multiplex PCR using the deep immunoSEQ assay. Genomic DNA extracted from each cell subset was distributed evenly over all wells of several immunoSEQ 96-well plates, and each plate served as one replicate. For sorted subsets, each replicate PCR was loaded with 200 ng genomic DNA, equivalent to some 31,000 T cell genomes. The purified libraries were quantified using a Qubit 3.0 fluorometer, sized with a Bioanalyzer 2100, and then quantified again using the KAPA Library Quantification kit. Every immunoSEQ 96-well plate was sequenced on a dedicated single-read 150-cycle Illumina NextSeq 550 flow cell. The authors' pipeline ran thus. Because the immunoSEQ output held only junctional sequences and lacked quality scores, the filtering could not match the filtering applied to full-length reads. To assign V/J genes and CDR3, sequences were annotated using PyIR, a Python wrapper for IgBLAST v1.9, with IMGT germline references. Reads with weak V/J assignments (E-value above 1e-6), missing CDR3, stop codons, out-of-frame junctions, or ambiguous translated residues were removed. A V3J clonotype was defined by an identical inferred V gene, J gene, and CDR3 amino acid sequence. Percentage overlap between repertoires was computed as shared unique clonotypes divided by the size of the smaller repertoire. Richness of each repertoire was evaluated using RTK rarefaction, the Chao1 estimator, and Recon v2.1 estimates of unobserved clonotypes. Generation probabilities were computed with OLGA for all TCRbeta clonotypes obtained by the gDNA method from several donors. Entries here come from immuneACCESS through TCRdb and include only in-frame sequences with V and J called. Some clones fail to appear in such tables; in the studies checked, an unresolved V gene covers under half of the shortfall, and the cause of the remainder is unknown. That table furnishes V, J and clone size, whereas the DNA furnished D and trimming. The sample table lists about 2,200,000 clones, approximately 94% of them with a count of one. Around 1.7% of the sample comes from the top ten.

Of note for this clone: No antigen is known for it. No clone much larger than this one lies a single base away; base qualities are absent.

The sample comprised naive CD8+ T cells from PBMCs. In light of the paper, this sample's cell subset or site label describes: CD45RA+CCR7+. This TCR came from a man aged 18 to 30 in good health. Some clones in this sample may be carry-over from other donors' samples. The sequence links TRBV19 to TRBJ1-1; the D gene assignment is ambiguous. The CDR3 protein is CASSLAGFTEAFF. The bases are TGTGCCAGTAGTCTTGCGGGGTTCACTGAAGCTTTCTTT.